This T cell receptor beta chain is from a study of T cell responses to AZD1222 COVID-19 vaccine. This CDR3 region has 17 residues. The germline gives CDR1 SEHNR, CDR2 FQNEAQ (reference sequence). Trimming stripped 5 bases from V and 7 bases from J, with 24 bases between. Overall study findings and caveats: Researchers report vaccine-associated CD4 TCRs spanning spike, with dominance at 160-218 and 743-854. White British donors predominated, females outnumbered males, and clonal diversity was possibly underestimated.

Concerning this clone itself: The antigen is unknown.

The repertoire was sequenced with immunoSEQ multiplex PCR; TCRdb's copy has only in-frame clones and lacks some. The repertoire holds 80,000 or so clones, with around 90% as singletons. The receptor comes from an adult in good health. The specimen comprised peripheral blood, sampled on day 0 of MenACWY control vaccination. The chain combines TRBV7-9 with TRBJ2-1, with D maybe TRBD2 (6 bases). The DNA of the CDR3 is TGTGCCAGCAGCCCCCGGGTGAAGCGGCCCGGGGGAAATGAGCAGTTCTTC. As protein: CASSPRVKRPGGNEQFF.